This TCR beta chain came from a study of memory CD4+ T cells and cytomegalovirus serostatus. Study-wide context: This sample comes from healthy Belgian adults, several CMV seropositive, roughly 22 seronegative. Study findings and constraints: Suggested: most of the CMV-linked TCR signature lies in CD4+ memory cells.

CDR1 is SGHNT, CDR2 YYREEE, per germline (reference sequence). The CDR3 spans 14 residues. V was shortened by 3 bases and J by 1 base, with 11 bases between the two germline ends. Single viable CD3+CD4+CD8-CD45RO+ cells were sorted as the memory CD4+ T cells. Positive selection with CD4 microbeads enriched total CD4+ T cells. Authors' processing steps: After removing out-of-frame reads, around 2 million distinct TCRbeta sequences remained. Repertoires were generated with immunoSEQ multiplex PCR, while TCRdb's copy carries only in-frame clones and drops some. The DNA was the basis for D and trimming; V, J and clone size are from that table. The sample has tens of thousands of clones, roughly 80% seen once; the top ten hold approximately 0.61%. Points on this clone: The antigen is undetermined.

This TCR was recovered from an adult in good health and CMV-seronegative. The genes are TRBV5-4 and TRBJ2-7, with TRBD2 as a possible D gene (5 bases). Sequencing input: memory CD4+ T cells from blood. For the CDR3, the DNA is TGTGCCAGCAGCTCTTCACTAGATTCCTACGAGCAGTACTTC. It translates to CASSSSLDSYEQYF.